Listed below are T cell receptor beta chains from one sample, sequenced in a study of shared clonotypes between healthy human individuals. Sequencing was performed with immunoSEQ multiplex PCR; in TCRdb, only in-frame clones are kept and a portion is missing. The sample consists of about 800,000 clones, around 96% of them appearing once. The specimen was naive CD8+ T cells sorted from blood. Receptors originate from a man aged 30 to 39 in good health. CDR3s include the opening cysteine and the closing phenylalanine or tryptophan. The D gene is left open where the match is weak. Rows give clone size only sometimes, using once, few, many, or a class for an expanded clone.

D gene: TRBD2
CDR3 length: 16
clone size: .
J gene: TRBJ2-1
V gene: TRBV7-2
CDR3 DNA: TGTGCCAGCAGCTCCCTATCTAGCGGGAGGATGAATGAGCAGTTCTTC
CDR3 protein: CASSSLSSGRMNEQFF

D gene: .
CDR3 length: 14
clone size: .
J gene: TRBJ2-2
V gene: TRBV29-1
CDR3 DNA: TGCAGCGTTGAGGAACGAGACAGGACCGGGGAGCTGTTTTTT
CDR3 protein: CSVEERDRTGELFF

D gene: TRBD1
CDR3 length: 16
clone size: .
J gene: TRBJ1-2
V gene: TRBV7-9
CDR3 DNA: TGTGCCAGCAGCTTATCTCCTTCCGGGACAGGGGAACCACCGTCCTTC
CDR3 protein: CASSLSPSGTGEPPSF

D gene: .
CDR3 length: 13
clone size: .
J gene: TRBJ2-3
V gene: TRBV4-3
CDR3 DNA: TGCGCCAGCAGTGCGACAGCCACAGATACGCAGTATTTT
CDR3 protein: CASSATATDTQYF

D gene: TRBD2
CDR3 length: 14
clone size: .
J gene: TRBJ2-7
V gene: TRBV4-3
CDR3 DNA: TGCGCCAGCAGCCAACTAGCGGGCTCCTACGAGCAGTACTTC
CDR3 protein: CASSQLAGSYEQYF

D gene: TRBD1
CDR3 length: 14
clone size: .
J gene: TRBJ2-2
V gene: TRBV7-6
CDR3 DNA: TGTGCCAGCAAAGGGACAGAGAACACCGGGGAGCTGTTTTTT
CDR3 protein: CASKGTENTGELFF

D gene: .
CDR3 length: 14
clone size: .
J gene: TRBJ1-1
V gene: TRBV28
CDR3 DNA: TGTGCCAGCAGTCTGGACAGTTTGGCCGTTGGGGCTTTCTTT
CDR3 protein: CASSLDSLAVGAFF

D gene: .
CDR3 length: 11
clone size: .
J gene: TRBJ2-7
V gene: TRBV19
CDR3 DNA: TGTGCCAGTTCAGGGCCCTACGAGCAGTACTTC
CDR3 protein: CASSGPYEQYF

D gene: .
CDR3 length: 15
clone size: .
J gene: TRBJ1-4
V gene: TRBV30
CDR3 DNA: TGTGCCTGGAGTGTACTGGGGAACTCTAATGAAAAACTGTTTTTT
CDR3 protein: CAWSVLGNSNEKLFF

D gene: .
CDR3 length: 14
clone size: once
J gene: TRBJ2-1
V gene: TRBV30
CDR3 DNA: TGTGCCTGGAGTGGCCTTAGCTCCTACAATGAGCAGTTCTTC
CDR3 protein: CAWSGLSSYNEQFF

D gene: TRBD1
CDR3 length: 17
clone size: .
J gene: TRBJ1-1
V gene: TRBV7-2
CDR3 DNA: TGTGCCAGCAGCGACAGGGATGATCTTCCTATGAACACTGAAGCTTTCTTT
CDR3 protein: CASSDRDDLPMNTEAFF

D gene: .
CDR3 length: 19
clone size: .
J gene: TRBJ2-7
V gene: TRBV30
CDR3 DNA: TGTGCCTGGAGTGTATTTTACCCTCTTCCCGGGACTGAATCCTACGAGCAGTACTTC
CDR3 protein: CAWSVFYPLPGTESYEQYF

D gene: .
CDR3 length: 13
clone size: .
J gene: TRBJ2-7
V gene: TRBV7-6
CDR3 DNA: TGTGCCAGCAGCCCGAGGACTTTCCACGAGCAGTACTTC
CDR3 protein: CASSPRTFHEQYF

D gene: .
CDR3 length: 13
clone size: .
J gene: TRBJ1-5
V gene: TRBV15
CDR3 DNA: TGTGCCACCAGCACACGGCCCAATCAGCCCCAGCATTTT
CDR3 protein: CATSTRPNQPQHF

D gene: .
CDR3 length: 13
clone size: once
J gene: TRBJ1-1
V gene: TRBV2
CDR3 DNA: TGTGCCAGCAGTTCAGGGTCGAACACTGAAGCTTTCTTT
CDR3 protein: CASSSGSNTEAFF

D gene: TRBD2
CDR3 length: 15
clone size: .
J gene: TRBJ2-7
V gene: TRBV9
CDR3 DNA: TGTGCCAGCAGCGTAGAAGCGGGAGCGTCGGAGGGGCAGTACTTC
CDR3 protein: CASSVEAGASEGQYF

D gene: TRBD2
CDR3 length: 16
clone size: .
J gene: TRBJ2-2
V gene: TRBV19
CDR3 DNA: TGTGCCAGTAGTACCGGACTAGCGGCGAACACCGGGGAGCTGTTTTTT
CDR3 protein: CASSTGLAANTGELFF

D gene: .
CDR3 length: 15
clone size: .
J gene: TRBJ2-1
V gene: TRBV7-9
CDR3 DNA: TGTGCCAGCAGCTTGGTTAGGAGCTCCTACAATGAGCAGTTCTTC
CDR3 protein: CASSLVRSSYNEQFF

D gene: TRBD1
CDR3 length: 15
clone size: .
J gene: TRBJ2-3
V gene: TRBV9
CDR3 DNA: TGTGCCAGCACCCTATGGGACAGGGCGGCAGATACGCAGTATTTT
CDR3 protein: CASTLWDRAADTQYF

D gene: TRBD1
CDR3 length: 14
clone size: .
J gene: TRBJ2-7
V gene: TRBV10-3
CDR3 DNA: TGTGCCATCAGTGGCGAGACAGGGAATGGCGAGCAGTACTTC
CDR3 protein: CAISGETGNGEQYF

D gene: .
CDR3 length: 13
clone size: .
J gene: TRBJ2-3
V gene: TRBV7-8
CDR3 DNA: TGTGCCAGCAGCTTATTCGACACAGATACGCAGTATTTT
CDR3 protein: CASSLFDTDTQYF

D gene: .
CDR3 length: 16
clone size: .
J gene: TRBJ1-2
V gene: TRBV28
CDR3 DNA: TGTGCCAGCAGTTTCGAGGTTAGACGTCCCGGCTATGGCTACACCTTC
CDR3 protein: CASSFEVRRPGYGYTF

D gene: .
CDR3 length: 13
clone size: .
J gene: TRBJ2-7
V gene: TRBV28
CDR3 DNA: TGTGCCAGCAGTGCCAGGACAATCTACGAGCAGTACTTC
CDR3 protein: CASSARTIYEQYF